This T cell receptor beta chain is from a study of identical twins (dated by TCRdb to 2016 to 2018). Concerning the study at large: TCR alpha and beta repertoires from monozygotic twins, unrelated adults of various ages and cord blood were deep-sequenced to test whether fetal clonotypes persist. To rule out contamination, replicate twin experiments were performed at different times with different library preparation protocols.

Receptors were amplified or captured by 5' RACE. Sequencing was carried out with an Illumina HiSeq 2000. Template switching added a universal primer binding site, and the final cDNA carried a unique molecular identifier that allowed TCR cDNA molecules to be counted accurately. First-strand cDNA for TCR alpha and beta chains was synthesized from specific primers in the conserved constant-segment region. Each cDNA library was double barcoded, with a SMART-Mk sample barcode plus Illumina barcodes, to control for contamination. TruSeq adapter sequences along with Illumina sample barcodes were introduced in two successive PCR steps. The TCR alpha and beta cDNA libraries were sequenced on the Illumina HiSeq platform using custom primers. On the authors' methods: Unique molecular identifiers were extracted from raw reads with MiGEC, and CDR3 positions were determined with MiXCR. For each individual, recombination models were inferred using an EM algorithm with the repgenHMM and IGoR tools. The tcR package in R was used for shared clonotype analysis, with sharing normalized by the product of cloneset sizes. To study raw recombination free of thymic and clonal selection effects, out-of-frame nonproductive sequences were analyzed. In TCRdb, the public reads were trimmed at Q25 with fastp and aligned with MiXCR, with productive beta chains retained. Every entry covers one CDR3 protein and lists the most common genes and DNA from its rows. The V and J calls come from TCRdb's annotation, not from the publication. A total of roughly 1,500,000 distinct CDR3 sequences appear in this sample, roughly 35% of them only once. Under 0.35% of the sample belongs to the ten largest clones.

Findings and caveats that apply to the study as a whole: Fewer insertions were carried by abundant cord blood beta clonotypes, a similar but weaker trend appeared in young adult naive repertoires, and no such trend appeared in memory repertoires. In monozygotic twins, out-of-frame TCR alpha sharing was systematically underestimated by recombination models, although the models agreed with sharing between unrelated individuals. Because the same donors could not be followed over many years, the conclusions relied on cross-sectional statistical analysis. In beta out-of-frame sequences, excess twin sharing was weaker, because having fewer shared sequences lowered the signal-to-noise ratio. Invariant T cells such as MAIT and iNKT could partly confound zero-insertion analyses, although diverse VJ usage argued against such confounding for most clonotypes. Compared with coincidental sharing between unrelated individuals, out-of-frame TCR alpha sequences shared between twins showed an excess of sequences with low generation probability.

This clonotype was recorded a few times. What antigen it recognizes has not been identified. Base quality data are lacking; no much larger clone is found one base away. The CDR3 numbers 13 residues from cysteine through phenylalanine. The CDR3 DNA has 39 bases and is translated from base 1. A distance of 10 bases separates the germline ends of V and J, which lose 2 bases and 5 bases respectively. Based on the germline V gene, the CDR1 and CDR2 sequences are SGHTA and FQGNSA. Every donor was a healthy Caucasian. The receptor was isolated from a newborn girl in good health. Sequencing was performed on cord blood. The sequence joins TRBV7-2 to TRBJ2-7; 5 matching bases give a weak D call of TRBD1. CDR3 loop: CASSLLRGNEQYF. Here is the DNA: TGTGCCAGCAGCTTACTAAGGGGAAACGAGCAGTACTTC.